The rows below give T cell receptor beta chains drawn from one sample of a study of blood T cell repertoires in COVID-19. Data came from immunoSEQ multiplex PCR; TCRdb stores just in-frame clones and leaves some out. This table holds 120,000 to 150,000 clones, more than 70% found once. The source material was peripheral blood. Receptors originate from a human donor in a cohort sampled during active COVID-19. Each CDR3 is given with its conserved first and last residue. Fields, in order: J gene, clone size, D gene, V gene, CDR3 DNA, CDR3 protein. The D gene is left open where the match is weak. Only part of the rows carry a size: once, few, many, or a class if the clone is expanded.

>TRBJ2-1|-|-|TRBV3-1/TRBV3-2
TGTGCCAGCAGCCCGACACGGGGGGCTATTTGGGGGCAGTTCTTC
CASSPTRGAIWGQFF
>TRBJ2-3|-|-|TRBV6-2/TRBV6-3
TGTGCCAGCAGTTACTCTAATCTGGCTAGCGGCACAGATACGCAGTATTTT
CASSYSNLASGTDTQYF
>TRBJ2-1|once|-|TRBV5-1
TGCGCCAGCAGCTTGGCTAGCCAAAACAATGAGCAGTTCTTC
CASSLASQNNEQFF
>TRBJ1-2|-|TRBD1|TRBV5-6
TGTGCCAGCAGCTACGGACAGGGGGCTGGGTACACCTTC
CASSYGQGAGYTF
>TRBJ1-3|-|TRBD1|TRBV19
TGTGCCAGTAACGACAGGGCCTCTGGAAACACCATATATTTT
CASNDRASGNTIYF
>TRBJ2-6|-|-|TRBV10-3
TGTGCCATCAGTGAGGCGACAGGTCCCCTCTTTGGGGCCAACGTCCTGACTTTC
CAISEATGPLFGANVLTF
>TRBJ1-2|-|-|TRBV13
TGTGCCAGCAGCTCGAAGACAGGCAACCTAGTCCATGGCTACACCTTC
CASSSKTGNLVHGYTF
>TRBJ1-1|-|-|TRBV15
TGTGCCACCAGCAGGGAGACGACGGGGAACACTGAAGCTTTCTTT
CATSRETTGNTEAFF
>TRBJ2-7|medium-sized|-|TRBV7-9
TGTGCCAGCAGCCGCCGGGAGTCCTACGAGCAGTACTTC
CASSRRESYEQYF
>TRBJ1-4|-|TRBD1|TRBV6-6
TGTGCCAGCAGTTACCTGGACAGGGATGGGGAAAAACTGTTTTTT
CASSYLDRDGEKLFF
>TRBJ2-1|-|-|TRBV25-1
TGTGCCAGCAGTGAATCGTTGAAGGGGGGGACCCTGAATGAGCAGTTCTTC
CASSESLKGGTLNEQFF
>TRBJ1-1|-|-|TRBV2
TGTGCCAGCAGTGTAGAGGAGGAGACTGAAGCTTTCTTT
CASSVEEETEAFF
>TRBJ2-5|few|-|TRBV7-2
TGTGCCAGCAGGTACACGCAAGAGACCCAGTACTTC
CASRYTQETQYF
>TRBJ1-2|once|-|TRBV9
TGTGCCAGCAGCGTCAGTCGGGGGGCGGTCTATGGCTACACCTTC
CASSVSRGAVYGYTF
>TRBJ2-7|-|TRBD1|TRBV7-8
TGTGCCAGCAGCTCCCTACCGGGACAGGTGTCCCACGAGCAGTACTTC
CASSSLPGQVSHEQYF
>TRBJ2-1|-|TRBD1|TRBV28
TGTGCCAGCAAAAAACCGGGACAGAGCTCCTACAATGAGCAGTTCTTC
CASKKPGQSSYNEQFF
>TRBJ2-5|-|-|TRBV5-1
TGCGCCAGCAGCTTGGACCCCCGAACAGGGATGGAGACCCAGTACTTC
CASSLDPRTGMETQYF
>TRBJ1-2|-|-|TRBV19
TGTGCCAGTAGTATAGAGACAGGTTATGGCTACACCTTC
CASSIETGYGYTF
>TRBJ2-2|-|-|TRBV5-1
TGCGCCAGCAGCTCCCAGGGATCCCACGCGAACACCGGGGAGCTGTTTTTT
CASSSQGSHANTGELFF
>TRBJ2-3|-|-|TRBV9
TGTGCCAGCAGCGTAACCCCGGCAGGGTCGACAGATACGCAGTATTTT
CASSVTPAGSTDTQYF
>TRBJ2-6|-|TRBD2|TRBV19
TGTGCCAGTAGTATCGGGGGGATCTCTGGGGCCAACGTCCTGACTTTC
CASSIGGISGANVLTF
>TRBJ1-2|-|-|TRBV9
TGTGCCAGCAGCGTAGGGGGCGGATCTAACTATGGCTACACCTTC
CASSVGGGSNYGYTF
>TRBJ1-1|-|TRBD1|TRBV18
TGTGCCAGCTCTTGGGACAGGGGAAAGGGGGCCACTGAAGCTTTCTTT
CASSWDRGKGATEAFF
>TRBJ2-7|-|-|TRBV7-6
TGTGCCAGCAGTTTGGGCGCACGTTACGAGCAGTACTTC
CASSLGARYEQYF
>TRBJ1-1|-|-|TRBV19
TGTGCCAGTAGTATGTCGGGGGGCAACACTGAAGCTTTCTTT
CASSMSGGNTEAFF
>TRBJ1-2|-|-|TRBV4-3
TGCGCCAGCAGCCAAGACGCCCCCGGGTTAGGCTATGGCTACACCTTC
CASSQDAPGLGYGYTF
>TRBJ2-1|-|-|TRBV9
TGTGCCAGCAGCGTACAGGGGCTGGACAATGAGCAGTTCTTC
CASSVQGLDNEQFF
>TRBJ1-2|-|TRBD1|TRBV10-3
TGTGCCATCAGTGAACAGGGGCATGGCTACACCTTC
CAISEQGHGYTF
>TRBJ2-7|-|TRBD2|TRBV15
TGTGCCACCAGCAGGGACTCCGTGGCTAGCGGCGACTACGAGCAGTACTTC
CATSRDSVASGDYEQYF
>TRBJ2-1|-|TRBD2|TRBV5-6
TGTGCCAGCAGCTTGGCCTATCTGGGAGCGGGGGGTCTAAATGAGCAGTTCTTC
CASSLAYLGAGGLNEQFF
>TRBJ1-2|-|-|TRBV7-2
TGTGCCAGCAGCTTGCTGTCAGGGGATGGCTACACCTTC
CASSLLSGDGYTF
>TRBJ1-1|-|-|TRBV7-2
TGTGCCAGCAGCAGGACAGTGAACACTGAAGCTTTCTTT
CASSRTVNTEAFF
>TRBJ1-1|-|TRBD1|TRBV6-5
TGTGCCAGCCATACAGGGGCCACGATGAACACTGAAGCTTTCTTT
CASHTGATMNTEAFF
>TRBJ2-1|-|TRBD1|TRBV5-1
TGCGCCAGCAGCCGAGGAACGACAGGGAAGTCCTACAATGAGCAGTTCTTC
CASSRGTTGKSYNEQFF
>TRBJ2-1|-|-|TRBV7-6
TGTGCCAGCAGCTTACAGGTGGTTGCACCCCGGGGTGAGCAGTTCTTC
CASSLQVVAPRGEQFF
>TRBJ2-2|-|-|TRBV7-8
TGTGCCAGCAGCTTACGCGGGGGCATGACCGGGGAGCTGTTTTTT
CASSLRGGMTGELFF
>TRBJ2-7|-|-|TRBV30
TGTGCCTGGACAGGTAAATACGAGCAGTACTTC
CAWTGKYEQYF
>TRBJ1-3|-|TRBD1|TRBV5-1
TGCGCCAGCAGCCTAGAGGGACAGGGCCCTGGAAACACCATATATTTT
CASSLEGQGPGNTIYF
>TRBJ1-5|-|-|TRBV7-8
TGTGCCAGCAGCTTATGGGCCGATCAGCCCCAGCATTTT
CASSLWADQPQHF
>TRBJ2-7|-|TRBD2|TRBV7-2
TGTGCCAGCAGCCTCGGACTAGCGGGGGGGCTAGGGAACGAGCAGTACTTC
CASSLGLAGGLGNEQYF
>TRBJ1-6|-|-|TRBV27
TGTGCCAGCAGTTTCTCCCAGGGGACCTATAATTCACCCCTCCACTTT
CASSFSQGTYNSPLHF
>TRBJ2-1|once|TRBD1|TRBV19
TGTGCCAGCACCCGACAGGGCGATAGTGAGCAGTTCTTC
CASTRQGDSEQFF
>TRBJ2-3|-|-|TRBV19
TGTGCCAGTCGAGTGGATGCCCTAGGGGCAGATACGCAGTATTTT
CASRVDALGADTQYF
>TRBJ1-2|once|TRBD1|TRBV18
TGTGCCAGCTCACCCTGGGGACAGCGCGATTCCAACTATGGCTACACCTTC
CASSPWGQRDSNYGYTF
>TRBJ2-4|-|-|TRBV19
TGTGCCAGTAGTATGGGGGGTAGGGACATTCAGTACTTC
CASSMGGRDIQYF
>TRBJ1-2|-|TRBD1|TRBV3-1/TRBV3-2
TGTGCCAGCAGCCAAGATATGAGGGGGCCTAACTATGGCTACACCTTC
CASSQDMRGPNYGYTF